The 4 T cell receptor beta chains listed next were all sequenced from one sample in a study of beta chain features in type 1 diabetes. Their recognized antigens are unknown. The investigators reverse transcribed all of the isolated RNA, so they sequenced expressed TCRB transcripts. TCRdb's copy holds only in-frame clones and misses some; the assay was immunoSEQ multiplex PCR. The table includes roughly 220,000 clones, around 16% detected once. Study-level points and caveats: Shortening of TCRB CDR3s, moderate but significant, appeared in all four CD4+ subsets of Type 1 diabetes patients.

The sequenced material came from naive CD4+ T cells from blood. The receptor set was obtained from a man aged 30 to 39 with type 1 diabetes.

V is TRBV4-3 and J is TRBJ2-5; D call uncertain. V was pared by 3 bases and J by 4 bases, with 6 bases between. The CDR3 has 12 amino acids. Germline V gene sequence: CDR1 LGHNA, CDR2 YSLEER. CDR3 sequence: CASSQDPETQYF. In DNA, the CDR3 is TGCGCCAGCAGCCAGGATCCAGAGACCCAGTACTTC.

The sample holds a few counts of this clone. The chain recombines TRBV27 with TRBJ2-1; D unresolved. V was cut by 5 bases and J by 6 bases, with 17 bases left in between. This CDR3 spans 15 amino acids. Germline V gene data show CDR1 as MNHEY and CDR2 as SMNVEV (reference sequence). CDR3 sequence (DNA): TGTGCCAGCAGTCTAGTACGGGCCTTTGGCAATGAGCAGTTCTTC. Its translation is CASSLVRAFGNEQFF.

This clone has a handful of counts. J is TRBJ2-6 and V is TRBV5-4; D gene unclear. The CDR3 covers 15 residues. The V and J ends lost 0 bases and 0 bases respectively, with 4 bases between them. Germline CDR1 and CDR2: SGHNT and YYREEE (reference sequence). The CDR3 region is CASSLAASGANVLTF. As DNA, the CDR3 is TGTGCCAGCAGCTTGGCCGCCTCTGGGGCCAACGTCCTGACTTTC.

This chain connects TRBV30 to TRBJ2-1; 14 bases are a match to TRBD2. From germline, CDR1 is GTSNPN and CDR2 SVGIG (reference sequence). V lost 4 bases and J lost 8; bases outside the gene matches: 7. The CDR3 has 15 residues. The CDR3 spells CAWIRGLAGGYEQFF. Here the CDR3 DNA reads TGTGCCTGGATTCGCGGACTAGCGGGAGGCTATGAGCAGTTCTTC.